The 29 T cell receptor beta chains reported below all come from one sample, sequenced in a study of CD8+ T cells in alopecia areata. Isolated RNA was reverse transcribed into cDNA used as the sequencing template. Only in-frame clones appear in the TCRdb table, and some are missing; sequencing was by immunoSEQ multiplex PCR. Altogether about 82,000 clones are present, just over 50% being singletons, with the ten largest covering around 6%. Sequencing was done on a sample of NKG2D-high CD8+ T cells sorted from blood. Receptors were obtained from a human donor with alopecia areata.

The chain has TRBV5-6 and TRBJ2-6; D is uncertain. Trimming took 0 bases from V and 4 from J, leaving 17 bases between them. The CDR3 totals 18 residues. In germline, CDR1 is SGHDT, CDR2 YYEEEE. The CDR3 protein is CASSLGTPPVTGANVLTF. CDR3 DNA: TGTGCCAGCAGCTTGGGGACCCCCCCAGTTACCGGGGCCAACGTCCTGACTTTC. The full variable domain, completed using reference TRBV5-6 and TRBJ2-6, is DAGVTQSPTHLIKTRGQQVTLRCSPKSGHDTVSWYQQALGQGPQFIFQYYEEEERQRGNFPDRFSGHQFPNYSSELNVNALLLGDSALYLCASSLGTPPVTGANVLTFGAGSRLTVL.

The J gene is TRBJ1-5, the V gene TRBV28; TRBD1 aligns across 8 bases. CDR3 size: 16 residues. The junction had 14 bases not matched to a gene; V was cut back by 7 bases and J by 6 bases. In germline, CDR1 is MDHEN, CDR2 SYDVKM. CDR3 sequence: CASTPVSRQGSQPQHF. The CDR3, as DNA: TGTGCCAGCACCCCAGTGTCGAGACAGGGGAGTCAGCCCCAGCATTTT.

The chain recombines TRBV9 with TRBJ1-2; D unresolved. The CDR3 totals 13 residues. V shed 4 bases and J shed 3 bases, with 10 bases lying between them. Looked up from germline, CDR1 is SGDLS and CDR2 is YYNGEE. CDR3 coding DNA: TGTGCCAGCAGCCTGATGACGGACTATGGCTACACCTTC. Its translation: CASSLMTDYGYTF.

The gene calls are TRBV29-1 and TRBJ1-3; TRBD1 matches 7 bases. Germline trimming cut 6 bases from V and 0 bases from J; bases unmatched to any gene: 2. Germline CDR1 reads SQVTM; CDR2 reads ANQGSEA. The CDR3 loop spans 13 amino acids. For the CDR3, the DNA is TGCAGCGTGTGGACAGGCTCTGGAAACACCATATATTTT. This translates into CSVWTGSGNTIYF.

J is TRBJ2-7 and V is TRBV9; no clear D. Trimming took 4 bases from V and 6 from J, leaving 11 bases between them. The CDR3 runs 12 residues. Germline CDR1 and CDR2: SGDLS and YYNGEE. CDR3: CASSSPTTEQYF. As DNA, the CDR3 is TGTGCCAGCAGCTCCCCCACGACCGAGCAGTACTTC.

This clone has just a few counts. The genes are TRBV28 and TRBJ1-1; D is perhaps TRBD1 (6 bases). The CDR3 length is 14 residues. Germline CDR1 MDHEN, CDR2 SYDVKM. V lost 4 bases and J lost 10, with 19 bases in between. The CDR3 sequence is CASSSSGTQGGAFF. CDR3 nucleotides: TGTGCCAGCAGTTCCTCCGGGACCCAAGGGGGAGCTTTCTTT. Full variable domain (missing parts from reference TRBV28 and TRBJ1-1): DVKVTQSSRYLVKRTGEKVFLECVQDMDHENMFWYRQDPGLGLRLIYFSYDVKMKEKGDIPEGYSVSREKKERFSLILESASTNQTSMYLCASSSSGTQGGAFFGQGTRLTVV.

This clone was picked up a small number of times. The chain couples TRBV29-1 to TRBJ2-7; 9 bases are a match to TRBD1. Germline V gene data show CDR1 as SQVTM and CDR2 as ANQGSEA. The V segment lost 7 bases and the J segment 5 bases; nucleotides outside the gene matches: 6. This CDR3 region has 12 residues. The CDR3 DNA follows: TGCAGCGCAGTGGGACAGGGCCACGAGCAGTACTTC. Translating it yields CSAVGQGHEQYF.

The rearrangement links TRBV27 to TRBJ2-2, with 7 bases that match TRBD1. This CDR3 is built from 14 residues. Germline values: CDR1 MNHEY, CDR2 SMNVEV (reference sequence). Trimming removed 0 bases from V and 7 bases from J; junction bases left unmatched: 2. In nucleotides, the CDR3 is TGTGCCAGCAGTTTATCACAGGGGCACGGGGAGCTGTTTTTT. Its translation is CASSLSQGHGELFF.

The rearrangement uses TRBV4-2 and TRBJ2-7; the match to TRBD2 covers 9 bases. The V and J ends lost 2 bases and 3 bases, in that order; junction bases with no gene match: 5. The CDR3 runs 15 residues. The germline V gene has CDR1 LGHNA and CDR2 YNFKEQ. Here the CDR3 reads CASSQKSGGSYEQYF. In nucleotides, the CDR3 is TGTGCCAGCAGCCAAAAAAGCGGGGGGAGCTACGAGCAGTACTTC.

The chain couples TRBV5-8 to TRBJ2-5, with D perhaps TRBD1 or TRBD2 (5 bases each). The CDR3 extends over 15 amino acids. Germline CDR1 reads SGHTS; CDR2 reads YDEGEE. Trimming cost V 3 bases and J 5 bases, with 17 bases left between them. The CDR3 nucleotides read TGTGCCAGCAGCTGGGAGAGGGGAGAAGTGGAGACCCAGTACTTC. Translating it yields CASSWERGEVETQYF.

The V call is TRBV5-4, the J call TRBJ2-1; D gene uncertain. Trimming left V 4 bases short and J 4 bases short, with 9 bases between. This CDR3 has 13 amino acids. Germline V lookup: CDR1 SGHNT, CDR2 YYREEE (reference sequence). CDR3 in amino acids: CASSTDTYNEQFF. CDR3 nucleotide sequence: TGTGCCAGCAGCACGGATACGTACAATGAGCAGTTCTTC.

This chain uses TRBV28 with TRBJ2-7, with a tentative D call TRBD2 (6 bases). The CDR3 consists of 15 residues. V shed 4 bases and J shed 0 bases, with 13 bases lying between them. Germline assignment: CDR1 MDHEN and CDR2 SYDVKM. For the CDR3, the DNA is TGTGCCAGCAGTTCTCTAGCGTCTCACTCCTACGAGCAGTACTTC. Translated, it gives CASSSLASHSYEQYF.

The J gene is TRBJ2-1, the V gene TRBV19, with D unresolved. Germline V CDR1 and CDR2: LNHDA, SQIVND (reference sequence). Trimming left V 5 bases short and J 6 bases short, with 11 bases between. This CDR3 contains 13 residues. This CDR3 reads CASSVDWSNEQFF. CDR3 nucleotide sequence: TGTGCCAGTAGTGTTGACTGGAGCAATGAGCAGTTCTTC.

V gene TRBV23-1 combines with J gene TRBJ2-5; a weak D match, TRBD2 (5 bases). TRBV23-1 is marked as an open reading frame, function uncertain. This CDR3 has 12 residues. The V end lost 11 bases, the J end lost 1 base, and 11 bases lay between the germline ends. The CDR3 here is CAHYRGQETQYF. For the CDR3, the DNA is TGCGCCCACTACCGGGGCCAAGAGACCCAGTACTTC.

This rearrangement joins TRBV2 to TRBJ2-2, with D unresolved. Trimming pared 2 bases from V and 4 bases from J, leaving 5 bases between. The CDR3 sequence is 13 residues long. Germline assignment: CDR1 SNHLY and CDR2 FYNNEI. As DNA, the CDR3 is TGTGCCAGCAGTGAAACGGGCACCGGGGAGCTGTTTTTT. Translated, it gives CASSETGTGELFF. Variable domain in full (rest from reference TRBV2 and TRBJ2-2): EPEVTQTPSHQVTQMGQEVILRCVPISNHLYFYWYRQILGQKVEFLVSFYNNEISEKSEIFDDQFSVERPDGSNFTLKIRSTKLEDSAMYFCASSETGTGELFFGEGSRLTVL.

This clone occurred a few times. The V call is TRBV29-1, the J call TRBJ1-1; 7 bases are a match to TRBD1. Germline CDR1 is SQVTM and CDR2 is ANQGSEA. The CDR3 is 13 amino acids. The ends lost 5 bases at V and 8 bases at J; junction bases unmatched: 11. CDR3 nucleotide sequence: TGCAGCGTTACGGCACAGGGGCAGGCCGAAGCTTTCTTT. Translated: CSVTAQGQAEAFF.

This chain links TRBV28 with TRBJ2-3; D remains unclear. Germline CDR1 and CDR2: MDHEN and SYDVKM. The V end lost 3 bases, the J end lost 8 bases, and 6 bases lay between the germline ends. The CDR3 runs 11 residues. In DNA form, the CDR3 reads TGTGCCAGCAGTTTTCTGGCTACGCAGTATTTT. It is translated as CASSFLATQYF.

This clone has just a few counts. The chain links TRBV29-1 to TRBJ2-7, with 7 bases aligning to TRBD2. Germline V CDR1 and CDR2: SQVTM, ANQGSEA. V lost 3 bases, J lost 2 bases, and 10 bases stayed unmatched. CDR3 length: 15 residues. The DNA of the CDR3 is TGCAGCGTTGATGGGGGGGTCCCTCCTACCTACGAGCAGTACTTC. Protein sequence: CSVDGGVPPTYEQYF.

The J gene is TRBJ2-4, the V gene TRBV7-9, with TRBD1 matching over 7 bases. V lost 9 bases to trimming and J lost 4 bases; unmatched junction nucleotides: 9. Germline CDR1 is SEHNR and CDR2 is FQNEAQ (reference sequence). The CDR3 sequence is 14 residues long. The CDR3 nucleotides are TGTGCCAGTCCGGGGCAGGGGGAGAAAAACATTCAGTACTTC. Its translation: CASPGQGEKNIQYF.

This chain uses TRBV5-4 with TRBJ2-5, with 11 positions matching TRBD2. The ends lost 1 base at V and 4 bases at J; junction bases unmatched: 3. Germline-derived CDR1 and CDR2 are SGHNT and YYREEE (reference sequence). The CDR3 runs to 15 residues. CDR3 sequence reads: CASSLTSGGSETQYF. CDR3 nucleotide sequence: TGTGCCAGCAGCTTGACTAGCGGGGGATCAGAGACCCAGTACTTC.

A few counts support this clone. The chain joins TRBV27 to TRBJ2-1, with D tentatively TRBD2 (6 bases). The V gene lost 4 bases and the J gene lost 8 bases, with 6 bases spanning the gap. The CDR3 runs 11 residues. Germline CDR1 MNHEY, CDR2 SMNVEV (reference sequence). This CDR3 is CASSSSDEQFF. Written as DNA, the CDR3 is TGTGCCAGCAGTTCTAGCGATGAGCAGTTCTTC.

V is TRBV5-4 and J is TRBJ2-7; D might be TRBD1 (6 bases). This CDR3 is 13 amino acids long. Germline CDR1 is SGHNT and CDR2 is YYREEE (reference sequence). The V end lost 1 base, the J end lost 3 bases, and 8 bases lay between the germline ends. CDR3 nucleotide sequence: TGTGCCAGCAGCTTGAGAGGGGGCTACGAGCAGTACTTC. Protein: CASSLRGGYEQYF.

The chain couples TRBV5-1 to TRBJ2-3; D is uncertain. Looked up from germline, CDR1 is SGHRS and CDR2 is YFSETQ. CDR3 size: 14 residues. Trimming stripped 0 bases from V and 0 bases from J, with 5 bases between. CDR3 loop: CASSLELSTDTQYF. As DNA, the CDR3 is TGCGCCAGCAGCTTGGAGCTAAGCACAGATACGCAGTATTTT.

The chain recombines TRBV7-6 with TRBJ2-7; TRBD1 agrees at 8 bases. V gave up 1 base and J gave up 5 bases; unmatched junction bases: 10. Germline V gene lookup returns CDR1 SGHVS and CDR2 FNYEAQ. The length of the CDR3 is 16 residues. CDR3 sequence (DNA): TGTGCCAGCAGCTTAGGGGACAGGTCTTCGGTAGACGAGCAGTACTTC. Protein product: CASSLGDRSSVDEQYF. Drawing the rest from reference TRBV7-6 and TRBJ2-7, the complete variable domain is GAGVSQSPRYKVTKRGQDVALRCDPISGHVSLYWYRQALGQGPEFLTYFNYEAQQDKSGLPNDRFSAERPEGSISTLTIQRTEQRDSAMYRCASSLGDRSSVDEQYFGPGTRLTVT.

The gene calls are TRBV25-1 and TRBJ2-7; D gene uncertain. The CDR3 is made up of 12 amino acids. Looked up from germline, CDR1 is MGHDK and CDR2 is SYGVNS. Trimming took 5 bases from V and 5 from J, leaving 10 bases between them. The CDR3 region is CASSPQDDEQYF. CDR3 coding DNA: TGTGCCAGCAGTCCTCAGGACGACGAGCAGTACTTC.

The rearrangement links TRBV29-1 to TRBJ2-3; D possibly corresponds to TRBD2 (6 bases). With 1 base removed from V and 2 bases from J, the gap between germline ends came to 16 bases. This CDR3 comprises 16 residues. In germline, CDR1 is SQVTM, CDR2 ANQGSEA. The CDR3 sequence is CSVEGSWRGPTDTQYF. CDR3 sequence (DNA): TGCAGCGTTGAAGGAAGTTGGCGGGGCCCCACAGATACGCAGTATTTT.

V usage is TRBV10-2 and J usage is TRBJ2-5, with 8 bases fitting TRBD2. This CDR3 has 17 residues. Per germline, CDR1 WSHSY and CDR2 SAAADI. The V gene end was trimmed by 6 bases and the J gene end by 7 bases; junction bases not matched to a gene: 19. CDR3 sequence: CASRLPGLGGDVGTQYF. As DNA, the CDR3 is TGCGCCAGCAGGTTGCCGGGACTAGGTGGGGATGTCGGGACCCAGTACTTC.

The chain couples TRBV9 to TRBJ2-2; 7 bases agree with TRBD2. There are 17 residues in the CDR3. Germline lookup yields CDR1 SGDLS and CDR2 YYNGEE. V lost 0 bases and J lost 0; bases outside the gene matches: 5. The CDR3 sequence is CASSVATSAANTGELFF. The CDR3 nucleotides are TGTGCCAGCAGCGTAGCTACTAGCGCCGCGAACACCGGGGAGCTGTTTTTT.

This clone was seen a handful of times. The rearrangement joins TRBV7-9 to TRBJ1-1, with 10 bases aligning to TRBD1. This CDR3 is 17 amino acids long. Germline CDR1 is SEHNR and CDR2 is FQNEAQ (reference sequence). V was pared by 5 bases and J by 3 bases, with 12 bases of the junction left unmatched. CDR3 sequence: CASSRPSETGGDTEAFF. CDR3 bases: TGTGCCAGCAGCCGACCATCCGAGACAGGGGGCGACACTGAAGCTTTCTTT. The entire variable domain, with the rest obtained from reference TRBV7-9 and TRBJ1-1, is as follows: DTGVSQNPRHKITKRGQNVTFRCDPISEHNRLYWYRQTLGQGPEFLTYFQNEAQLEKSRLLSDRFSAERPKGSFSTLEIQRTEQGDSAMYLCASSRPSETGGDTEAFFGQGTRLTVV.